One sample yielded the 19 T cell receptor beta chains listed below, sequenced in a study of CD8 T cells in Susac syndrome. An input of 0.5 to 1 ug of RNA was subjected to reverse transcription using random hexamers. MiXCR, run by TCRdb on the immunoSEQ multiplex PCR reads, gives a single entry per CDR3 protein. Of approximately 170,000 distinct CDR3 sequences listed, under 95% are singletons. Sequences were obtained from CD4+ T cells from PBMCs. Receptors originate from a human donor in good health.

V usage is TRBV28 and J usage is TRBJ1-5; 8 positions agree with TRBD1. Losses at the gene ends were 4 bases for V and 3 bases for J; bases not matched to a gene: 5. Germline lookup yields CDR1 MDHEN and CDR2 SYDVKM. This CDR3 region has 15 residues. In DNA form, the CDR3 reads TGTGCCAGCAGTTCGACAGGGGAAGCCAATCAGCCCCAGCATTTT. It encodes CASSSTGEANQPQHF.

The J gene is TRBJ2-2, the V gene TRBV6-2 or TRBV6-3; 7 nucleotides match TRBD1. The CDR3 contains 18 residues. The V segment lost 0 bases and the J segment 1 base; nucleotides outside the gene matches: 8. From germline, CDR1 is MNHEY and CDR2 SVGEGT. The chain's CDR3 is CASSYSGPRQGNTGELFF. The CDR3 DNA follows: TGTGCCAGCAGTTACTCCGGGCCGCGACAGGGGAACACCGGGGAGCTGTTTTTT.

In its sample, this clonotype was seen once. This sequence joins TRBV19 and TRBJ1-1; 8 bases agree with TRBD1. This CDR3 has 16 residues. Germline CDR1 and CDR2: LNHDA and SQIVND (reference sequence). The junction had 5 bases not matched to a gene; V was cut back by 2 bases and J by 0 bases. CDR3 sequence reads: CASSIPTGAMNTEAFF. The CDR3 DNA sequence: TGTGCCAGTAGTATACCGACAGGGGCCATGAACACTGAAGCTTTCTTT.

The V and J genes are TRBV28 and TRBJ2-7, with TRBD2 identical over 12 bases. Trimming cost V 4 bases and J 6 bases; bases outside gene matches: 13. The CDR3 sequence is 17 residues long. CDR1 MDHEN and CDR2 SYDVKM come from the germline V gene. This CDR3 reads CASSSTRLAGETAEQYF. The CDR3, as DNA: TGTGCCAGCAGTTCGACGAGACTAGCGGGAGAGACAGCCGAGCAGTACTTC.

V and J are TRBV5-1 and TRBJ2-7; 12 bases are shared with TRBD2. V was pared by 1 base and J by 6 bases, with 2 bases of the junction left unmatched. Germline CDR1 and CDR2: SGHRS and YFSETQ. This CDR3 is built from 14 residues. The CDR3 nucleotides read TGCGCCAGCAGCTTGCGGACTAGCGGGACCGAGCAGTACTTC. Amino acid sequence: CASSLRTSGTEQYF.

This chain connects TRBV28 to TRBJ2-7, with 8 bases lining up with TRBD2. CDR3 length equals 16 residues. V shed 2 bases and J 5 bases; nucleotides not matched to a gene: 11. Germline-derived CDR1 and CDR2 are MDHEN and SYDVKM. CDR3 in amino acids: CASSLIGPGGRNEQYF. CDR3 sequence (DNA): TGTGCCAGCAGTTTAATTGGCCCGGGCGGGAGGAACGAGCAGTACTTC.

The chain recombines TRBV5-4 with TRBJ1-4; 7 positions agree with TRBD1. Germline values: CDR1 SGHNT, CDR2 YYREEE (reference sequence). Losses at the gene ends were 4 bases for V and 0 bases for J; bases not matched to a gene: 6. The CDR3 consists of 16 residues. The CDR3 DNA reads TGTGCCAGCAGCCCAGGGACAGATCCAACTAATGAAAAACTGTTTTTT. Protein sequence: CASSPGTDPTNEKLFF.

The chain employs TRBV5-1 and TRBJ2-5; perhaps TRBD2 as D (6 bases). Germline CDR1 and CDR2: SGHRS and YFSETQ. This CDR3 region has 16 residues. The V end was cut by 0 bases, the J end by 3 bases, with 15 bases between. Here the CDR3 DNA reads TGCGCCAGCAGCTTGGCCGGGGGTACGTATGAAGAGACCCAGTACTTC. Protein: CASSLAGGTYEETQYF.

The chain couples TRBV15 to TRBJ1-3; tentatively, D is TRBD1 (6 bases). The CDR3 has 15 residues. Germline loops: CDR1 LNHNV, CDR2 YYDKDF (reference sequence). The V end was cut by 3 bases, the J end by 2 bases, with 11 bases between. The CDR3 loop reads CATSSYRDTGNTIYF. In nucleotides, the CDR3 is TGTGCCACCAGCAGCTATCGGGACACTGGAAACACCATATATTTT.

For the CDR3, the DNA is TGTGCCAGCAGACACAGGTTTAACTACGAGCAGTACTTC. Translated, it gives CASRHRFNYEQYF. The gene calls are TRBV5-6 and TRBJ2-7; possibly TRBD1 for D (5 bases). CDR1 and CDR2 (germline): SGHDT, YYEEEE. CDR3 length: 13 amino acids. Trimming cost V 5 bases and J 3 bases, with 12 bases left between them.

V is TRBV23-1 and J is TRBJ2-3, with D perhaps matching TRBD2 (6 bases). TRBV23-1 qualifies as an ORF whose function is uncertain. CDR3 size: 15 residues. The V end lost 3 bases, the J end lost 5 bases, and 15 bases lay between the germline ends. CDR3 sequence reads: CASSHRASVQDTQYF. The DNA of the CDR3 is TGCGCCAGCAGTCATCGGGCTAGCGTGCAAGATACGCAGTATTTT.

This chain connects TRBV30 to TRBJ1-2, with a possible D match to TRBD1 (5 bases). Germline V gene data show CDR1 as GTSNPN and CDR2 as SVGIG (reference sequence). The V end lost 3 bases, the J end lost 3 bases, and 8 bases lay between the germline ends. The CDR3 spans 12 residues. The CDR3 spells CAWRVGDYGYTF. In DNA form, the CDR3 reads TGTGCCTGGAGAGTAGGGGACTATGGCTACACCTTC.

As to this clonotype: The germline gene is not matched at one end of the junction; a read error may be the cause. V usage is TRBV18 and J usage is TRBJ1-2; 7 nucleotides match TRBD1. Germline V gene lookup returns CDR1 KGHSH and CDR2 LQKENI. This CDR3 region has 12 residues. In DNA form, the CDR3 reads TGTGCCAGCTCACCGGGGACAGCCGAAGGGACTTTC. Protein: CASSPGTAEGTF.

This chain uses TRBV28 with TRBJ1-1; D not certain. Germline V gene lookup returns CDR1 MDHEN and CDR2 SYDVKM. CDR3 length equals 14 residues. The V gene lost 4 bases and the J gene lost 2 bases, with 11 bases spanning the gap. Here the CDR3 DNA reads TGTGCCAGCAGTTCCCCTGGGGATAACACTGAAGCTTTCTTT. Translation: CASSSPGDNTEAFF. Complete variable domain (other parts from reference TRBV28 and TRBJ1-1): DVKVTQSSRYLVKRTGEKVFLECVQDMDHENMFWYRQDPGLGLRLIYFSYDVKMKEKGDIPEGYSVSREKKERFSLILESASTNQTSMYLCASSSPGDNTEAFFGQGTRLTVV.

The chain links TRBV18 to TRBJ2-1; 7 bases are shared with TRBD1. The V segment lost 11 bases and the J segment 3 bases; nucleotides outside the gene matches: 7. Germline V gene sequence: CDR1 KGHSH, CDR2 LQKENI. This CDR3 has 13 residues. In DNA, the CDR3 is TGTGCCTCGTCCCCAGGGGGCTACAATGAGCAGTTCTTC. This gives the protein CASSPGGYNEQFF. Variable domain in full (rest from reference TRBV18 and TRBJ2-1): NAGVMQNPRHLVRRRGQEARLRCSPMKGHSHVYWYRQLPEEGLKFMVYLQKENIIDESGMPKERFSAEFPKEGPSILRIQQVVRGDSAAYFCASSPGGYNEQFFGPGTRLTVL.

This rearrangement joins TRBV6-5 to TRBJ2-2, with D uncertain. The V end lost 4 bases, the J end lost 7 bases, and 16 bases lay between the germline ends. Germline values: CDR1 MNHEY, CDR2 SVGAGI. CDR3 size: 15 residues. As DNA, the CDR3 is TGTGCCAGCAGTTTCTCTGGGCCCGTTGTCGGGGAGCTGTTTTTT. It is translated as CASSFSGPVVGELFF.

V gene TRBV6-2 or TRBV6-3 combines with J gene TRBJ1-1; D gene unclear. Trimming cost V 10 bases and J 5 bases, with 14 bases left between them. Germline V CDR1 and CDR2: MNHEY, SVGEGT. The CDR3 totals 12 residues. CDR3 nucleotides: TGTGCCACGGACCGGGGTCGGACTGAAGCTTTCTTT. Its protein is CATDRGRTEAFF.

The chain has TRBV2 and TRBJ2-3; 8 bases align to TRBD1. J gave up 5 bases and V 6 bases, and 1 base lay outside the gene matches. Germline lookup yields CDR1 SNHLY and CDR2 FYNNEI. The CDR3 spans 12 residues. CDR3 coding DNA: TGTGCCAGCAGAGACAGGGGAGATACGCAGTATTTT. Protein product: CASRDRGDTQYF. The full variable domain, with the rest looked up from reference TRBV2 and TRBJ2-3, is EPEVTQTPSHQVTQMGQEVILRCVPISNHLYFYWYRQILGQKVEFLVSFYNNEISEKSEIFDDQFSVERPDGSNFTLKIRSTKLEDSAMYFCASRDRGDTQYFGPGTRLTVL.

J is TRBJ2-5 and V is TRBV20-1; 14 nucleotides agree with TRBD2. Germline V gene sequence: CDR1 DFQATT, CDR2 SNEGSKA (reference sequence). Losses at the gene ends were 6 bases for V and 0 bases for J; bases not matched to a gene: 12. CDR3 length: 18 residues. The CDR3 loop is CSAVTSGRGGFNQETQYF. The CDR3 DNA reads TGCAGTGCCGTGACTAGCGGGAGGGGCGGGTTTAACCAAGAGACCCAGTACTTC.